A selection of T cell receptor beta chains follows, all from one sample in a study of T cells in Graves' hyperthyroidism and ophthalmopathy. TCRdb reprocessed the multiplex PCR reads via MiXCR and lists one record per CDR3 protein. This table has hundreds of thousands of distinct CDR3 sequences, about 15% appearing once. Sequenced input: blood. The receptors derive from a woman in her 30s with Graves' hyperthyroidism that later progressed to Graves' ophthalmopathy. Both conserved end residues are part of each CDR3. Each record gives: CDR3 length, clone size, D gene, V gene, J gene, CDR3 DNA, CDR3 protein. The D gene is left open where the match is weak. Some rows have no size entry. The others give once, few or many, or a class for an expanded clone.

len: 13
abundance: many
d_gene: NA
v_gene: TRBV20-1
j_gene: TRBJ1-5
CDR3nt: TGCAGTGCTGGCGGGGGGGCGAATCAGCCCCAGCATTTT
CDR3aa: CSAGGGANQPQHF

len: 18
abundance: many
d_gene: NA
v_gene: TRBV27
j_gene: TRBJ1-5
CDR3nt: TGTGCCAGCAGTTATGAGCCACCGCAGGTCTGGGGCAATCAGCCCCAGCATTTT
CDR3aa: CASSYEPPQVWGNQPQHF

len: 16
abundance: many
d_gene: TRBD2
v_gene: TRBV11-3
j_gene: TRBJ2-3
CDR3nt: TGTGCCAGCAGCTTAACGACTAGCGGCACAAGGGATACGCAGTATTTT
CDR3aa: CASSLTTSGTRDTQYF

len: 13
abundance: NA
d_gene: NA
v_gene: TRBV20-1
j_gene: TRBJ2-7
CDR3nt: TGCAGTGCAAGGGGACCCTCCCACTACGAGCAGTACTTC
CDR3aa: CSARGPSHYEQYF

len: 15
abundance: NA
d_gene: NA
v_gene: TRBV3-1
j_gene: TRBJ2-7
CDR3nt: TGTGCCAGCAGCCAAGTAACAAGGGGTCTCTACGAGCAGTACTTC
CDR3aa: CASSQVTRGLYEQYF

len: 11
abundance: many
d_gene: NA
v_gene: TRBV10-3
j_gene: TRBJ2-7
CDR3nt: TGTGCCGCGGGGAGCTCCTACGAGCAGTACTTC
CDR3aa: CAAGSSYEQYF

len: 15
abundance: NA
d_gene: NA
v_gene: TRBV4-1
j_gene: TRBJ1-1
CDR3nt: TGCGCCAGCAGCCAAGTCGGAGGGGTGAGGACTGAAGCTTTCTTT
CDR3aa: CASSQVGGVRTEAFF

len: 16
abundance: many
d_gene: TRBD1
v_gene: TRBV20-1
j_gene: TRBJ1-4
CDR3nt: TGCAGTGCTAGAAGCAGCTCAGGGGGCGTTGGCGAAAAACTGTTTTTT
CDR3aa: CSARSSSGGVGEKLFF

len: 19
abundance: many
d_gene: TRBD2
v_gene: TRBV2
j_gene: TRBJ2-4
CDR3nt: TGTGCCAGCAGCTCCGTAGCGGGATTCGATCTTCGGGCCAAAAACATTCAGTACTTC
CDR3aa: CASSSVAGFDLRAKNIQYF

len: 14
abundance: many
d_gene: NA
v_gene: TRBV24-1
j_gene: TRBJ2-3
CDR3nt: TGTGCCACCAGTGATTTGCGAGGTTCAGATACGCAGTATTTT
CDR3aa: CATSDLRGSDTQYF

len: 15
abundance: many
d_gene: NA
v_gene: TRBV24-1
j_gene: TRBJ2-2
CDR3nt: TGTGCCACCAGCGTAGGATCGGGTGACACCGGGGAGCTGTTTTTT
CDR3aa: CATSVGSGDTGELFF

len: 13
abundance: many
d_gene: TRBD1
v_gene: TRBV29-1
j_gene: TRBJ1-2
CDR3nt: TGCAGCGCCGAAAGACAGGGAAGCTATGGCTACACCTTC
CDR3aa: CSAERQGSYGYTF

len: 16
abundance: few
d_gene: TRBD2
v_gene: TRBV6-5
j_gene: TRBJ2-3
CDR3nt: TGTGCCAGCAGTTTATCCCCACTAGCGTGGGTAGATACGCAGTATTTT
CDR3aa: CASSLSPLAWVDTQYF

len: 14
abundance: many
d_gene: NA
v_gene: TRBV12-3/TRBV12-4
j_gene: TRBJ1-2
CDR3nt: TGTGCCAGCAGTTTGGGGGGCGGTGGCTATGGCTACACCTTC
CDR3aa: CASSLGGGGYGYTF

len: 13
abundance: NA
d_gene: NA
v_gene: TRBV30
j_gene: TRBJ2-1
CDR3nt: TGTGCCTGGAGTCCAGACCCGGACAATGAGCAGTTCTTC
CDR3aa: CAWSPDPDNEQFF

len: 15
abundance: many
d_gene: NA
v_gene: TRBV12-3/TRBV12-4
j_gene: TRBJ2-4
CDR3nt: TGTGCCAGCAGTTTCTCACAGGAAGGGCGAAACATTCAGTACTTC
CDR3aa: CASSFSQEGRNIQYF

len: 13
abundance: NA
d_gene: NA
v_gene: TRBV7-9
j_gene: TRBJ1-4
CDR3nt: TGTGCCACCAGCAAGACACCCTTTGAAAAACTGTTTTTT
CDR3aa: CATSKTPFEKLFF

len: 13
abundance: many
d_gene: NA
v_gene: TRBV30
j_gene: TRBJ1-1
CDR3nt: TGTGCCTGGGGGACCAGGGTAAACACTGAAGCTTTCTTT
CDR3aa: CAWGTRVNTEAFF

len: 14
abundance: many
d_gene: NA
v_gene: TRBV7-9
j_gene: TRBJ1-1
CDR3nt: TGTGCCAGCAGCTCCCAGGGTTTCCGCGCTGAAGCTTTCTTT
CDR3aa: CASSSQGFRAEAFF

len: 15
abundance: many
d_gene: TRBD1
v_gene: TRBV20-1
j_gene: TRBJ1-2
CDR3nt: TGCAGTGCTAGAGATAGGGACAGCTCCTACTATGGCTACACCTTC
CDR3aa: CSARDRDSSYYGYTF

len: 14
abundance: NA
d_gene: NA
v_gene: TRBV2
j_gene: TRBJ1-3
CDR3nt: TGTGCCAGCACCCCCGACCGGGGGGGGAACACCATATATTTT
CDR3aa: CASTPDRGGNTIYF

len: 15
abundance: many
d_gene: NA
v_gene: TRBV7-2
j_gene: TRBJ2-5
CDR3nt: TGTGCCAGCAGCCCGTCGGCCGGGGGATGGGAGACCCAGTACTTC
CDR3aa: CASSPSAGGWETQYF

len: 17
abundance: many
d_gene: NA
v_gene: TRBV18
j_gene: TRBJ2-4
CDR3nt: TGTGCCAGCTCACCACAAGTGTCAGAGGATAGCAAAAACATTCAGTACTTC
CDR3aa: CASSPQVSEDSKNIQYF

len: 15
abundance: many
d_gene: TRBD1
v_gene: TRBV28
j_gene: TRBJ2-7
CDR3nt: TGTGCCAGCGAAGGGGGACAGGGTTCAACCTACGAGCAGTACTTC
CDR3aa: CASEGGQGSTYEQYF

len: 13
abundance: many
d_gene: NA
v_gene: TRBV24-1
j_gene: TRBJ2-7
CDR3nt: TGTGCCACCAGTCTCGGGACAACCTACGAGCAGTACTTC
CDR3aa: CATSLGTTYEQYF

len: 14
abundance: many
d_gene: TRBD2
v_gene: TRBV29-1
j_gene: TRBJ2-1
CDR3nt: TGCAGCGTGAGAGGGACTAGCTCCTACAATGAGCAGTTCTTC
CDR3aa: CSVRGTSSYNEQFF

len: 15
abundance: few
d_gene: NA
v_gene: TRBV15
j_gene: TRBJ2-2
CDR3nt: TGTGCCACCAGCAGAGATGGTCTGGGGATCGGGGAGCTGTTTTTT
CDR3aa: CATSRDGLGIGELFF

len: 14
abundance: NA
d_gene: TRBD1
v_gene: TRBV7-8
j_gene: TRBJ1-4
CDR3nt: TGTGCCAGCAGAAGACAGGGAACTAATGAAAAACTGTTTTTT
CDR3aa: CASRRQGTNEKLFF

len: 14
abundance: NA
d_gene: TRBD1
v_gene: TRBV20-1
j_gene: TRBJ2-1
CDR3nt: TGCAGTGCTCCGAGGACAGGTTCCACTAATGAGCAGTTCTTC
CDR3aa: CSAPRTGSTNEQFF

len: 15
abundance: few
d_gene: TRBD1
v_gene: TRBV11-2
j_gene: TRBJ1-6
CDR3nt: TGTGCCAGCAGCTTAGAGACAGGGTATAATTCACCCCTCCACTTT
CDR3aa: CASSLETGYNSPLHF

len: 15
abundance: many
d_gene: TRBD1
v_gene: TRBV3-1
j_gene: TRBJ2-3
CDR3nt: TGTGCCAGCAGCAGCAGACAGGGTTTCGCAGATACGCAGTATTTT
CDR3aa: CASSSRQGFADTQYF

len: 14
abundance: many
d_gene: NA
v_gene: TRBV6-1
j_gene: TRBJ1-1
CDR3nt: TGTGCCAGCAGTGAACTGGGGTTGGGCACTGAAGCTTTCTTT
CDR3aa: CASSELGLGTEAFF

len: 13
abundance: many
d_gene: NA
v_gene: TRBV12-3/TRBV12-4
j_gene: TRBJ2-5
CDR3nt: TGTGCCAGCCGGTCCCTGGGCACAGAGACCCAGTACTTC
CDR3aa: CASRSLGTETQYF

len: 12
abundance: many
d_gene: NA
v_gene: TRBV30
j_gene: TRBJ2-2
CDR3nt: TGTGCCTGGAACCCGGCCACCGGGGAGCTGTTTTTT
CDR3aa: CAWNPATGELFF

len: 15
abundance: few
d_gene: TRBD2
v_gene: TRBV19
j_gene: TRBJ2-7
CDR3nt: TGTGCCAGTAAAGGTGGGGGAGGGGATCTTTACGAGCAGTACTTC
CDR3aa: CASKGGGGDLYEQYF

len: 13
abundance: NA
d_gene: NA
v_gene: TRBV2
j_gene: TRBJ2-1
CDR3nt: TGTGCCAGCAGTGTAGGTCTGCACAATGAGCAGTTCTTC
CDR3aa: CASSVGLHNEQFF

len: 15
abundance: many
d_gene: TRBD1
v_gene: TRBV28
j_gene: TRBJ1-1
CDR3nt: TGTGCCAGCAGCCCGGGGGGGCGACAGGGAAGTGAAGCTTTCTTT
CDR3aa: CASSPGGRQGSEAFF